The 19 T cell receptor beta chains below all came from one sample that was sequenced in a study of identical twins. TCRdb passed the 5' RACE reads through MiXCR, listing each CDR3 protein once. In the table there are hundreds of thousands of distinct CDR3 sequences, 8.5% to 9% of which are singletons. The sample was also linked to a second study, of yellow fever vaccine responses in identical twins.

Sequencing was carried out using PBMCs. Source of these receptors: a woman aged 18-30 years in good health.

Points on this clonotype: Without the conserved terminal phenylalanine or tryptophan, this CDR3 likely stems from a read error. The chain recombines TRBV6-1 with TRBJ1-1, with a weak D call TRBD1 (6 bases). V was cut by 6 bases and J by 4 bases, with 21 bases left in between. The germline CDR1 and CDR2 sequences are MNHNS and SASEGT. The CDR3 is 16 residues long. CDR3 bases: TGTGCCAGCAGCCTAGATCGTGGGGGGCCTGGCACTGAAGCTTTCCTT. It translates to CASSLDRGGPGTEAFL.

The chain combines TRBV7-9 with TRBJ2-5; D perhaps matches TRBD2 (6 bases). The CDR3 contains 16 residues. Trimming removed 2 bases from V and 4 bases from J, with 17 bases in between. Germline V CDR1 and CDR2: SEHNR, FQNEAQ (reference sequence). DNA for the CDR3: TGTGCCAGCAGCTTATTGCCTAGCGCCTCCCCAGAGACCCAGTACTTC. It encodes CASSLLPSASPETQYF. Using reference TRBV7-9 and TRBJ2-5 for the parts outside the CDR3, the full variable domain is DTGVSQNPRHKITKRGQNVTFRCDPISEHNRLYWYRQTLGQGPEFLTYFQNEAQLEKSRLLSDRFSAERPKGSFSTLEIQRTEQGDSAMYLCASSLLPSASPETQYFGPGTRLLVL.

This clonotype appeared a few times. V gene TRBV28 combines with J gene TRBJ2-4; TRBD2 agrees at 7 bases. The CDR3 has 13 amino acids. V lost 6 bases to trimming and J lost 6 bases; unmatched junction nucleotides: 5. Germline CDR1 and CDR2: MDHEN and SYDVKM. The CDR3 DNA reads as TGTGCCAGCAGACTTGGGACTATAAACATTCAGTACTTC. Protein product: CASRLGTINIQYF.

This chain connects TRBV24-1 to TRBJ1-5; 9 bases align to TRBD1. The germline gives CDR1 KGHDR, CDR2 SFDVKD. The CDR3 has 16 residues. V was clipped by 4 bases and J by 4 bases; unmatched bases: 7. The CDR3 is CATSESTGTGNQPQHF. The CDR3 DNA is TGTGCCACCAGTGAGTCCACCGGGACAGGGAATCAGCCCCAGCATTTT.

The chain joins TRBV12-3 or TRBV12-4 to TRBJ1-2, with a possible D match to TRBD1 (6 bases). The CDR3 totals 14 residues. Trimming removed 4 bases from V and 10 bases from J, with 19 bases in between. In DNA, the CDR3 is TGTGCCAGCAGTTCTGACAGGAAGTCGGTATTCTACACCTTC. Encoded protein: CASSSDRKSVFYTF.

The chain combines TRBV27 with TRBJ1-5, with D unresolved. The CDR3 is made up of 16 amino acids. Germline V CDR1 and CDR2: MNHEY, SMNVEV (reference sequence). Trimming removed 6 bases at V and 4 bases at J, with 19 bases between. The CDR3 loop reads CASSPLRQRENQPQHF. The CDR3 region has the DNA TGTGCCAGCAGCCCGCTTAGGCAGCGCGAAAATCAGCCCCAGCATTTT.

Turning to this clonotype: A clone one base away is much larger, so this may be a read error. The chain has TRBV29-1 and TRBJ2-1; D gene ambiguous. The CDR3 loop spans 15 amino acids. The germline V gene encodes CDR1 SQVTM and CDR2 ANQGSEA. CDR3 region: CSVEDRLKTYNDQFF. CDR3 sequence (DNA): TGCAGCGTTGAAGATCGACTTAAAACCTACAATGATCAGTTCTTC.

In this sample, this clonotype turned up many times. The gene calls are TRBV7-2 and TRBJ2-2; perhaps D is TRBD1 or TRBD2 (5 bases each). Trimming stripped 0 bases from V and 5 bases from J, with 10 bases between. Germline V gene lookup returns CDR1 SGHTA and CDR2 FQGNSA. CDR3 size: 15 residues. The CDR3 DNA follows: TGTGCCAGCAGCTTAGCAGGGGACGGGACCGGGGAGCTGTTTTTT. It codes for CASSLAGDGTGELFF.

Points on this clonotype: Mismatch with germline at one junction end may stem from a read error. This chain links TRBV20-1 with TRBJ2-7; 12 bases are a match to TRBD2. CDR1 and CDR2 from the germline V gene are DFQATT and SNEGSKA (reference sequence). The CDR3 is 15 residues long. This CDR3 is CCARDLAGGYYEQYF. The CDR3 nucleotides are TGCTGTGCTAGAGATCTAGCGGGGGGGTACTACGAGCAGTACTTC.

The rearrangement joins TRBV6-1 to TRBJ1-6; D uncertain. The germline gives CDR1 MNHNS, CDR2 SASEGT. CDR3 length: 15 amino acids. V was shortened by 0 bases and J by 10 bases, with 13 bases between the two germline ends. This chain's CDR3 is CASSEALRGGSPLHF. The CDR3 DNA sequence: TGTGCCAGCAGTGAAGCTCTTCGCGGTGGGTCACCCCTCCACTTT.

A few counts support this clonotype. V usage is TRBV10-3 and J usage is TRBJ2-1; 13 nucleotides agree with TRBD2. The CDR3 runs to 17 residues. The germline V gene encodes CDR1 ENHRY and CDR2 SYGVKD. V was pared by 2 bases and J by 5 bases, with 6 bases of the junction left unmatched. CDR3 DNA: TGTGCCATCAGTGAGAGACTAGCGGGAGGCGGGGACAATGAGCAGTTCTTC. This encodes CAISERLAGGGDNEQFF.

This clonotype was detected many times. CDR3 sequence: CASRGTGITDTQYF. The CDR3 nucleotides are TGTGCCAGCAGGGGGACCGGGATCACAGATACGCAGTATTTT. The V call is TRBV12-3 or TRBV12-4, the J call TRBJ2-3; D tentatively fits TRBD1 or TRBD2 (5 bases each). With 6 bases removed from V and 2 bases from J, the gap between germline ends came to 12 bases. The CDR3 loop spans 14 amino acids.

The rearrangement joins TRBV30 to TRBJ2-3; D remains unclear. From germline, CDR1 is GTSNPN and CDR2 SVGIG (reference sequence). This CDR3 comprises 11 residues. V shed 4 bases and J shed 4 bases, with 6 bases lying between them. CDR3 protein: CAWTQADTQYF. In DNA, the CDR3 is TGTGCCTGGACTCAGGCAGATACGCAGTATTTT.

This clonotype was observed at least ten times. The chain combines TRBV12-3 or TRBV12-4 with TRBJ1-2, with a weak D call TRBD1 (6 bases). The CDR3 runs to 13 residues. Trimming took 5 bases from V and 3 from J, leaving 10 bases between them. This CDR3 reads CASSEGGDYGYTF. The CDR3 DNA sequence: TGTGCCAGCAGTGAAGGGGGAGACTATGGCTACACCTTC.

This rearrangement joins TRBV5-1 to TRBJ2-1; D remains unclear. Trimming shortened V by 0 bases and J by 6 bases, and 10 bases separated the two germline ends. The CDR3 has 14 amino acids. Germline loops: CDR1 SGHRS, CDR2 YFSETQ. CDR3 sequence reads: CASSLETLSNEQFF. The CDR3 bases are TGCGCCAGCAGCTTGGAGACCCTCTCCAATGAGCAGTTCTTC.

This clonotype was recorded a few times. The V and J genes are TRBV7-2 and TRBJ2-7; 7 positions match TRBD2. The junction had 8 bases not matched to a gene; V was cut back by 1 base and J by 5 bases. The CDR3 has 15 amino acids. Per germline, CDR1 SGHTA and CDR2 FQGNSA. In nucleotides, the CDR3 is TGTGCCAGCAGCTTAGGCTCGGTCCGGGGGGACGAGCAGTACTTC. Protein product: CASSLGSVRGDEQYF.

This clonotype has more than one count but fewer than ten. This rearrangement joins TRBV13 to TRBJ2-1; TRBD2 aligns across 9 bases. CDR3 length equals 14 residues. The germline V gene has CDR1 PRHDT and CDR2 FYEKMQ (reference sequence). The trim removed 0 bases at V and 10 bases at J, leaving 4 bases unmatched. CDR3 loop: CASSLGASGNEQFF. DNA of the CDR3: TGTGCCAGCAGCTTAGGGGCTAGCGGGAACGAGCAGTTCTTC.

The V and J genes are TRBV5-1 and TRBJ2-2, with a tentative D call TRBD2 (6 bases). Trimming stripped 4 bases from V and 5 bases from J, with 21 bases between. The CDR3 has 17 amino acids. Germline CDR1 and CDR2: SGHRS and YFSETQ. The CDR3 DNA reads TGCGCCAGCAGCCCCGGCTTAGCGGCCGGAAGGACCGGGGAGCTGTTTTTT. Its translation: CASSPGLAAGRTGELFF.

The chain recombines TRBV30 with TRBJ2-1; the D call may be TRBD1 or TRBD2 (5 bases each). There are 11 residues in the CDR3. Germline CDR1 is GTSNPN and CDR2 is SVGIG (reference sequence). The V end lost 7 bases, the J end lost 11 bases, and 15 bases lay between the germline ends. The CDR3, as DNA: TGTGCCTTAGACCCGGGGCGGAAGCAGTTCTTC. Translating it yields CALDPGRKQFF.